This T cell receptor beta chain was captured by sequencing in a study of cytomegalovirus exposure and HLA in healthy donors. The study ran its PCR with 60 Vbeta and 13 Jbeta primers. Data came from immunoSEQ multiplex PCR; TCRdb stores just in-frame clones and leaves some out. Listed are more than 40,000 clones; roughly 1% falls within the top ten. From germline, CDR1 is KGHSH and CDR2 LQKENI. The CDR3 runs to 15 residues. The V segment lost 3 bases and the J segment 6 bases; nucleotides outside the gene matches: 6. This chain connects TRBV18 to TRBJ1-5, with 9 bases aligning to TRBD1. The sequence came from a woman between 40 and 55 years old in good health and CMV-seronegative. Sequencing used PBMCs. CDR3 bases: TGTGCCAGCTCACCGGGACAGGGATTGTTTCAGCCCCAGCATTTT. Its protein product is CASSPGQGLFQPQHF.